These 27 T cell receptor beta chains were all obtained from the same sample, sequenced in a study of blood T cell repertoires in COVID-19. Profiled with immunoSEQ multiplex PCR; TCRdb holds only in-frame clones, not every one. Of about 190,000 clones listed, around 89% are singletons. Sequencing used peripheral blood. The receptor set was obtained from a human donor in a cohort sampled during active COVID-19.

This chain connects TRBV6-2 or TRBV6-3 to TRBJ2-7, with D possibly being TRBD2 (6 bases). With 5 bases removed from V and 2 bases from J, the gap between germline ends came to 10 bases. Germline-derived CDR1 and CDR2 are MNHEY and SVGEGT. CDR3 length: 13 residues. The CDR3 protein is CASSTTGAYEQYF. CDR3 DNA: TGTGCCAGCAGTACCACGGGGGCCTACGAGCAGTACTTC.

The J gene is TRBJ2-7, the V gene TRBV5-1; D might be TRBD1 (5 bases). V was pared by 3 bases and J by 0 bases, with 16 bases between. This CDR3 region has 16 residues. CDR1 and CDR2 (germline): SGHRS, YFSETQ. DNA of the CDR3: TGCGCCAGCAGCTACGGACAAGCCAAGAGCTCCTACGAGCAGTACTTC. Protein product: CASSYGQAKSSYEQYF.

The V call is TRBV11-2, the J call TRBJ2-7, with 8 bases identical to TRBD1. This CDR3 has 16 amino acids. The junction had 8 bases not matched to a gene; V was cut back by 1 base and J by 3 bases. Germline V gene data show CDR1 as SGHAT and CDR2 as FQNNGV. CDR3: CASSLVLRGPIYEQYF. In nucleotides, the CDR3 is TGTGCCAGCAGCTTAGTCCTCAGGGGGCCTATCTACGAGCAGTACTTC. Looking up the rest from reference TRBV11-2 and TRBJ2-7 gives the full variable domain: EAGVAQSPRYKIIEKRQSVAFWCNPISGHATLYWYQQILGQGPKLLIQFQNNGVVDDSQLPKDRFSAERLKGVDSTLKIQPAKLEDSAVYLCASSLVLRGPIYEQYFGPGTRLTVT.

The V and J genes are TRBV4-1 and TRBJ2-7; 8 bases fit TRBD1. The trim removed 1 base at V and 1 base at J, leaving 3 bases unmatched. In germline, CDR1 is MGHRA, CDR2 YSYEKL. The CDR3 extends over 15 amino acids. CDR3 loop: CASSQVRTGSYEQYF. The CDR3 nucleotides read TGCGCCAGCAGCCAAGTAAGGACAGGGTCCTACGAGCAGTACTTC.

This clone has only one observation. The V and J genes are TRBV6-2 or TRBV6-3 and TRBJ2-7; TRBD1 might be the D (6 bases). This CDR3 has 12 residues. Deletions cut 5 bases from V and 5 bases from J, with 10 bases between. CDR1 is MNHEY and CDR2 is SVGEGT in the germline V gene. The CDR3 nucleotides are TGTGCCAGCAGTAGAACAGGGAACGAGCAGTACTTC. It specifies CASSRTGNEQYF.

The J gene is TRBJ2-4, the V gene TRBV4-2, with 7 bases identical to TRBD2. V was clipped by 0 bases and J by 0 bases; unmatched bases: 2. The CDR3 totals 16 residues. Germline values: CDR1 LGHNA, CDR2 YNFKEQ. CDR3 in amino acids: CASSQDSGGAKNIQYF. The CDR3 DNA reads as TGTGCCAGCAGCCAAGATTCGGGGGGAGCCAAAAACATTCAGTACTTC.

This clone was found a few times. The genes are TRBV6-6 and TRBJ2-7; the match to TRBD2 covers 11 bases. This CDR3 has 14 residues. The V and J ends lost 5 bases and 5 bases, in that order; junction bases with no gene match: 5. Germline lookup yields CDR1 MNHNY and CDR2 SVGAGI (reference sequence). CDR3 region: CASSIAGGQNEQYF. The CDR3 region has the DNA TGTGCCAGCAGTATAGCGGGAGGGCAGAACGAGCAGTACTTC.

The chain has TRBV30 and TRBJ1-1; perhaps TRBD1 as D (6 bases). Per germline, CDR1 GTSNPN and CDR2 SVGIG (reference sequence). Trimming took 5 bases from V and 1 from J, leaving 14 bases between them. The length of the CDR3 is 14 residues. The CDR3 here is CAWLPGHANTEAFF. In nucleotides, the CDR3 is TGTGCCTGGTTACCGGGACACGCGAACACTGAAGCTTTCTTT.

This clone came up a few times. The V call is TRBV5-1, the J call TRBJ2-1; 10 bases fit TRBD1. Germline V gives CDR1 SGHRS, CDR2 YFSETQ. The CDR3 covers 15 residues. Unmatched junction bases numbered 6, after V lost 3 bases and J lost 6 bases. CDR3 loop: CASSSGRTGGNEQFF. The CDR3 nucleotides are TGCGCCAGCAGCTCTGGCCGGACAGGGGGCAATGAGCAGTTCTTC.

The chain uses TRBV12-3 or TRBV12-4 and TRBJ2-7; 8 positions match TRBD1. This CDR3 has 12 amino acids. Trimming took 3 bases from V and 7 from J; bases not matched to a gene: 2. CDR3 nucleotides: TGTGCCAGCAGTTTGACAGGGGAGGAGCAGTACTTC. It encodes CASSLTGEEQYF.

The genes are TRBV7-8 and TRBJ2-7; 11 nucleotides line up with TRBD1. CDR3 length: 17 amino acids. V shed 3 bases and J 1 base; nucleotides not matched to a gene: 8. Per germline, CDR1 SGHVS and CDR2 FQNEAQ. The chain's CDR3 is CASSFHFGQGASYEQYF. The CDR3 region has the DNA TGTGCCAGCAGCTTTCATTTCGGACAGGGGGCTTCCTACGAGCAGTACTTC.

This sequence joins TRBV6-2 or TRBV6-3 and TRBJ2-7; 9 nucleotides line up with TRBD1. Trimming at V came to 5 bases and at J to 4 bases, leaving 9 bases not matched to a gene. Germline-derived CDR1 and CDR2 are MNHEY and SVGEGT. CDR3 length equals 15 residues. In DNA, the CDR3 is TGTGCCAGCAGTGTCGCCGGGACAGGGTATTACGAGCAGTACTTC. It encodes CASSVAGTGYYEQYF.

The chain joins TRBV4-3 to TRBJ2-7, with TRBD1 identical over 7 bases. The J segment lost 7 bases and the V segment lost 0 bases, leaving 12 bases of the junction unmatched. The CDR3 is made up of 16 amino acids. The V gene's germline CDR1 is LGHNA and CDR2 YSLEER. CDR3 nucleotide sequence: TGCGCCAGCAGCCAAGATTTAACTAGGGGGCTTTGGGAGCAGTACTTC. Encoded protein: CASSQDLTRGLWEQYF.

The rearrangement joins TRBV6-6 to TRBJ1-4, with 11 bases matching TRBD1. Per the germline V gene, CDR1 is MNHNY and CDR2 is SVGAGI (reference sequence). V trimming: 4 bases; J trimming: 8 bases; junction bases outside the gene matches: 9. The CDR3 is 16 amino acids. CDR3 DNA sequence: TGTGCCAGCAGTTCGTCCGGGGGACAGGGGGGCGAAAAACTGTTTTTT. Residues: CASSSSGGQGGEKLFF.

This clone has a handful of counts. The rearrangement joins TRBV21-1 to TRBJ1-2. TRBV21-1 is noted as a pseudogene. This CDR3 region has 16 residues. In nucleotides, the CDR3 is TGTGCCAGCAGCAAGGATGGTACCGGGACTACTTATGGCTACACCTTC. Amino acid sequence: CASSKDGTGTTYGYTF.

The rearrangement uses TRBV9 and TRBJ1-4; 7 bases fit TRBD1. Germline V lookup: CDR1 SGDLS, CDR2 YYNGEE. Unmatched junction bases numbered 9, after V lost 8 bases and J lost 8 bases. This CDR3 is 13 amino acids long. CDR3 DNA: TGTGCCAGGGCGACAGGGACGGGGGAAAAACTGTTTTTT. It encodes CARATGTGEKLFF.

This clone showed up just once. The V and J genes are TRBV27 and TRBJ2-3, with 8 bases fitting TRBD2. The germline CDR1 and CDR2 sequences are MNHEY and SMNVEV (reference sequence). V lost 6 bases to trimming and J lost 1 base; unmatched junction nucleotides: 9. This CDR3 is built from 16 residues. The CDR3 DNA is TGTGCCAGCAGACCCGGGGGGGCCAGGGGCACAGATACGCAGTATTTT. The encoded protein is CASRPGGARGTDTQYF.

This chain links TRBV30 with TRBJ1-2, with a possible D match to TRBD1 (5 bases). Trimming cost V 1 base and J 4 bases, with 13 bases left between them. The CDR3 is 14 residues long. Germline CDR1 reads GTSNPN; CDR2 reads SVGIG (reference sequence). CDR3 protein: CAWSDRQSAYGYTF. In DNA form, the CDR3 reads TGTGCCTGGAGTGACCGACAGTCGGCCTATGGCTACACCTTC.

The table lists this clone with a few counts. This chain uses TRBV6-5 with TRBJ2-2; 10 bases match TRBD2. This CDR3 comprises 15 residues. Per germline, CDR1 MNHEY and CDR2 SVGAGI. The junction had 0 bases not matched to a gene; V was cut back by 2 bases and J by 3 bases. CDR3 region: CASSYGTSDTGELFF. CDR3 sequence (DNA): TGTGCCAGCAGTTACGGGACTAGCGACACCGGGGAGCTGTTTTTT.

The CDR3 loop reads CASLPTGTGYEQYF. The CDR3 bases are TGTGCCAGCCTACCAACCGGGACAGGCTACGAGCAGTACTTC. The gene calls are TRBV21-1 and TRBJ2-7; TRBD1 reflects the table's D call only, with no check against the DNA. TRBV21-1 is marked as a pseudogene. The CDR3 runs to 14 residues.

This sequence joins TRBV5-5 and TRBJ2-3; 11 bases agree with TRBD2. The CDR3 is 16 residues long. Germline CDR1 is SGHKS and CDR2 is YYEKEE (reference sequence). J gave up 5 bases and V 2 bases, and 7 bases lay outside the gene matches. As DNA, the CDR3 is TGTGCCAGCAGCTTTAGCGGGGGGGCGGTAAAAGATACGCAGTATTTT. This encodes CASSFSGGAVKDTQYF.

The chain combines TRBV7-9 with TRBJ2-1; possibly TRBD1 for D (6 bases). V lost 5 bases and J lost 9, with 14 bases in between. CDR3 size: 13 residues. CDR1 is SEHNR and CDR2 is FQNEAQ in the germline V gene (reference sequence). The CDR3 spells CASSAQGSGEQFF. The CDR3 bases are TGTGCCAGCAGCGCACAGGGTTCCGGTGAGCAGTTCTTC.

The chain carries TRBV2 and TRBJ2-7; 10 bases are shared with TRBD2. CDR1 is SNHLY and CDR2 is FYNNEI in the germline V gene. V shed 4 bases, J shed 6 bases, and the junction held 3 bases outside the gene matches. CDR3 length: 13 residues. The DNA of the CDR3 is TGTGCCAGCAGTGTGGGACTAGCGTCCGAGCAGTACTTC. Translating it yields CASSVGLASEQYF.

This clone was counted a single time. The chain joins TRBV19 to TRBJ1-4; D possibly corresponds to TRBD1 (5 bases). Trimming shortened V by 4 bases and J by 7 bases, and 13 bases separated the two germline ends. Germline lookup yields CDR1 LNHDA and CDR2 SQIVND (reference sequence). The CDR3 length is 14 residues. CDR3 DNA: TGTGCCAGTAGTAAACAGGTCTTTCTTGAAAAACTGTTTTTT. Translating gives CASSKQVFLEKLFF.

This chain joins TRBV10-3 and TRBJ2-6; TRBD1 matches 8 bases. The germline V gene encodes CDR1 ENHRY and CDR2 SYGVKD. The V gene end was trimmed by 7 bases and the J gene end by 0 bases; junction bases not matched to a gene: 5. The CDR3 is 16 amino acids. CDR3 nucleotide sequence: TGTGCCATCAAGGACAGGGCTTACTCTGGGGCCAACGTCCTGACTTTC. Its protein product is CAIKDRAYSGANVLTF.

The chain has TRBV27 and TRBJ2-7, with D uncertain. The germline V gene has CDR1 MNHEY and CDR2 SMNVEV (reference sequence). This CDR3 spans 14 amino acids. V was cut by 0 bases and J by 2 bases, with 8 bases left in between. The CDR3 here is CASSLSWQTYEQYF. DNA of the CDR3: TGTGCCAGCAGTTTATCGTGGCAGACCTACGAGCAGTACTTC.

For the CDR3, the DNA is TGTGCCAGTAGTATAGATCTACCGGGTACCGGGACAGGGGTTAATGAGCAGTTCTTC. Protein product: CASSIDLPGTGTGVNEQFF. This sequence joins TRBV19 and TRBJ2-1, with 10 bases fitting TRBD1. V trimming: 0 bases; J trimming: 7 bases; junction bases outside the gene matches: 15. The length of the CDR3 is 19 residues. The germline V gene encodes CDR1 LNHDA and CDR2 SQIVND (reference sequence).